This entry features one T cell receptor (beta chain) sequence. What it binds is unknown. This entry belongs to a study of T cell responses to AZD1222 COVID-19 vaccine. Repertoires were generated with immunoSEQ multiplex PCR, while TCRdb's copy carries only in-frame clones and drops some. The sample shows 95,000 or so clones, approximately 89% of them seen only once. General study results and limits: Spike-specific TCR breadth and depth grew following two AZD1222 doses. Among vaccine-associated CD4 TCRs, coverage spanned spike, with dominance at 160-218 and 743-854. The donor group comprised mostly white British people and more females; the analysis possibly underestimated clonal diversity.

The CDR3 covers 14 residues. In germline, CDR1 is LNHDA, CDR2 SQIVND (reference sequence). The ends were cut back, 1 base at V and 1 base at J, with 8 bases in the middle. Sequenced here: peripheral blood, sampled on day 0 of MenACWY control vaccination. This clonotype was sampled from an adult in good health. The chain is built from TRBV19 and TRBJ2-7, with D tentatively TRBD1 (5 bases). CDR3 sequence: CASSIGRGSYEQYF. CDR3 nucleotides: TGTGCCAGTAGTATAGGTAGGGGATCCTACGAGCAGTACTTC. The variable domain in full, completed from reference TRBV19 and TRBJ2-7, reads DGGITQSPKYLFRKEGQNVTLSCEQNLNHDAMYWYRQDPGQGLRLIYYSQIVNDFQKGDIAEGYSVSREKKESFPLTVTSAQKNPTAFYLCASSIGRGSYEQYFGPGTRLTVT.